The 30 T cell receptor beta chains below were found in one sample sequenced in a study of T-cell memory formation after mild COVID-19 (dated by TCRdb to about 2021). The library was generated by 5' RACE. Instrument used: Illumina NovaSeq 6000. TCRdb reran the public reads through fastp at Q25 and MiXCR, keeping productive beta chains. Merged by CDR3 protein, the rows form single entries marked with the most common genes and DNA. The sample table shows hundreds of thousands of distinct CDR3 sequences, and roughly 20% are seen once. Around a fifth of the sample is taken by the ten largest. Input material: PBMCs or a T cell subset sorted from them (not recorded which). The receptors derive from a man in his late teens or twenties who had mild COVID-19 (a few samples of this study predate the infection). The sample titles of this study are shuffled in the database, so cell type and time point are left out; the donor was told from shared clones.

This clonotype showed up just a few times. The CDR3 nucleotides read TGTGCCACCAGCAGAGGGGTAGGAGGGCCAGTCAATGAGCAGTTCTTC. Protein sequence: CATSRGVGGPVNEQFF. The chain employs TRBV15 and TRBJ2-1, with D possibly being TRBD2 (6 bases). Looked up from germline, CDR1 is LNHNV and CDR2 is YYDKDF (reference sequence). Trimming shortened V by 1 base and J by 6 bases, and 16 bases separated the two germline ends. This CDR3 spans 16 amino acids.

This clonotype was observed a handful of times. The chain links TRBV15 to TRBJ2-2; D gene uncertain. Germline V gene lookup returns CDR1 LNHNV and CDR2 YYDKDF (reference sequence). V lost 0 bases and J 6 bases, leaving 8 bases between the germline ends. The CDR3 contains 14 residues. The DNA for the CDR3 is TGTGCCACCAGCAGAGATCGGGCATCCGGGGAGCTGTTTTTT. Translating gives CATSRDRASGELFF.

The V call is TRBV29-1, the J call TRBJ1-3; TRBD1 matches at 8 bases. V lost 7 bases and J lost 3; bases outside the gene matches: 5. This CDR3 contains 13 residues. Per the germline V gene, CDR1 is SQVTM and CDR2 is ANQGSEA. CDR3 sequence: CSAQGAVGNTIYF. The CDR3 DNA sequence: TGCAGCGCGCAGGGGGCGGTTGGAAACACCATATATTTT.

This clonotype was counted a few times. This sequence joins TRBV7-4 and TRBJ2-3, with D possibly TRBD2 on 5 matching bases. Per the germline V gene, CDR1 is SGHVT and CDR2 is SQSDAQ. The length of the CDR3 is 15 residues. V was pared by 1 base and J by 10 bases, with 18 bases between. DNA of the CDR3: TGTGCCAGCAGCTTAGTAGGGTGCGTGAGGACTCCGCAGTATTTT. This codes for CASSLVGCVRTPQYF.

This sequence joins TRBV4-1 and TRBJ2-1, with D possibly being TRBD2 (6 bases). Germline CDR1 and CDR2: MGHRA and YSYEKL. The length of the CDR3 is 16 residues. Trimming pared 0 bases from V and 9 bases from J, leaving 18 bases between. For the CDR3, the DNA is TGCGCCAGCAGCCAAGAGAGGGGACTCCTGTGGGGTGAGCAGTTCTTC. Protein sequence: CASSQERGLLWGEQFF.

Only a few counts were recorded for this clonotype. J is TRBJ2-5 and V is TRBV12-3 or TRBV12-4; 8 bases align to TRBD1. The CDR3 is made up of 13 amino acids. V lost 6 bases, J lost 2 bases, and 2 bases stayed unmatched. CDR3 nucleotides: TGTGCCAGCAGCAACAGGGGGCAAGAGACCCAGTACTTC. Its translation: CASSNRGQETQYF.

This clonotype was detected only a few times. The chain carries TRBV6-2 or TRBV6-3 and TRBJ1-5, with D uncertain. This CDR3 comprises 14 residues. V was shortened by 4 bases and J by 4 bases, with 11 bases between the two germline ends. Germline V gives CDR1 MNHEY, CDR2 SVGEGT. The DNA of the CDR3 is TGTGCCAGCAGTTTTTTCGGAGGGAATCAGCCCCAGCATTTT. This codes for CASSFFGGNQPQHF.

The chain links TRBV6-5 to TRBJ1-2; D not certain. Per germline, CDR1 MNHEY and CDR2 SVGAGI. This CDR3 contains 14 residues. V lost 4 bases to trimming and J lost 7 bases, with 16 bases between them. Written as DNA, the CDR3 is TGTGCCAGCAGTTCGTCGTCAGTCTCAGGTGGCTACACCTTC. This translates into CASSSSSVSGGYTF.

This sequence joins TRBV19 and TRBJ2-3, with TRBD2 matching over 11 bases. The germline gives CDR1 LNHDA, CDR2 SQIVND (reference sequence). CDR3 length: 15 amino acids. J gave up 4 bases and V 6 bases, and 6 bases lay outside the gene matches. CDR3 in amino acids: CASRLAGGRSDTQYF. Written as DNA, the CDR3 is TGTGCCAGTAGGTTAGCGGGGGGGCGGTCAGATACGCAGTATTTT.

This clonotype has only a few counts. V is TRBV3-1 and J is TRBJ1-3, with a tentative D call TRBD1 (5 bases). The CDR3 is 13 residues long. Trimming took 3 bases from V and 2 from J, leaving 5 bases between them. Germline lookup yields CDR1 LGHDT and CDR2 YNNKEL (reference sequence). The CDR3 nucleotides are TGTGCCAGCAGCCAGGGGGCTGGAAACACCATATATTTT. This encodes CASSQGAGNTIYF.

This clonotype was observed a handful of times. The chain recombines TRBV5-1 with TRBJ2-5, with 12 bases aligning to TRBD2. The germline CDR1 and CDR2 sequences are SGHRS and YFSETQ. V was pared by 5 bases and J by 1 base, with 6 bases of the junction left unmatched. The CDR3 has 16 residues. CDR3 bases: TGCGCCAGCAGACATGGACTAGCGGGGTTCCAAGAGACCCAGTACTTC. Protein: CASRHGLAGFQETQYF.

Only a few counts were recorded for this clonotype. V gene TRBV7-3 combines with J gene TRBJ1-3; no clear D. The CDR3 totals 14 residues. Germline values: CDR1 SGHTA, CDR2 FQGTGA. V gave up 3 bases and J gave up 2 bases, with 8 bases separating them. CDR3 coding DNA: TGTGCCAGCAGCTTTATGGAGCCTGGAAACACCATATATTTT. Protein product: CASSFMEPGNTIYF.

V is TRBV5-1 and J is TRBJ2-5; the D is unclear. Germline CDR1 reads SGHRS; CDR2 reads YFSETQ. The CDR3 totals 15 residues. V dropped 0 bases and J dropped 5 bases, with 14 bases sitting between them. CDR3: CASSLGARLAETQYF. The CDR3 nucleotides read TGCGCCAGCAGCTTGGGGGCCCGGCTGGCGGAGACCCAGTACTTC. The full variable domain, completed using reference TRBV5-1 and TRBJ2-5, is KAGVTQTPRYLIKTRGQQVTLSCSPISGHRSVSWYQQTPGQGLQFLFEYFSETQRNKGNFPGRFSGRQFSNSRSEMNVSTLELGDSALYLCASSLGARLAETQYFGPGTRLLVL.

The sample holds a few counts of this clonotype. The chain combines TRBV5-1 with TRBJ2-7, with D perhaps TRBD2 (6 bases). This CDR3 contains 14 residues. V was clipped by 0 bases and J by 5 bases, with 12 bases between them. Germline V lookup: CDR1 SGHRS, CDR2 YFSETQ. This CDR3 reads CASSLVGGTHEQYV. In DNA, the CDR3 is TGCGCCAGCAGCTTGGTCGGGGGAACCCACGAGCAGTACGTC.

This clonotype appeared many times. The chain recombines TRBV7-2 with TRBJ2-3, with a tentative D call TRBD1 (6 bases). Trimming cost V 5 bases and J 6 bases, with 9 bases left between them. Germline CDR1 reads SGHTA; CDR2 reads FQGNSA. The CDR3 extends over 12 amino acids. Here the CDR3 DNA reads TGTGCCAGCAGCGCCACAGGGGATACGCAGTATTTT. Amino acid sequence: CASSATGDTQYF.

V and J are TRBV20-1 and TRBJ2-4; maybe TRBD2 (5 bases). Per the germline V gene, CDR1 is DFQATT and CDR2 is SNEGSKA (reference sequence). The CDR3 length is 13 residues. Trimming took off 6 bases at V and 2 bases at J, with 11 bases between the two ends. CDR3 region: CSAEGLPKNIQYF. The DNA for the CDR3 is TGCAGTGCAGAAGGACTGCCCAAAAACATTCAGTACTTC.

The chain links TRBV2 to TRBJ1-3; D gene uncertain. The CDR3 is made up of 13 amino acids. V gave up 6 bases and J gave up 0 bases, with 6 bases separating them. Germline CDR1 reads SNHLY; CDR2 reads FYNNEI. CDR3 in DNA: TGTGCCAGCAGGGACGGCTCTGGAAACACCATATATTTT. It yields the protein CASRDGSGNTIYF.

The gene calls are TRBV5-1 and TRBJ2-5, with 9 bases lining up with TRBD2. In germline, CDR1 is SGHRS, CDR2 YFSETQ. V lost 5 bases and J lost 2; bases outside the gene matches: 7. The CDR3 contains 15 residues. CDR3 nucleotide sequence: TGCGCCAGCAGGAGGGCAGCGGGGGGACAAGAGACCCAGTACTTC. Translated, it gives CASRRAAGGQETQYF.

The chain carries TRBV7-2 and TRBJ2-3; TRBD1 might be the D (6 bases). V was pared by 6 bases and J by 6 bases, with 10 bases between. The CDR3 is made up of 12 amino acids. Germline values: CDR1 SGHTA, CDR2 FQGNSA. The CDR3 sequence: CASRPGDDTQYF. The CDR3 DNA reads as TGTGCCAGCAGGCCAGGGGATGATACGCAGTATTTT.

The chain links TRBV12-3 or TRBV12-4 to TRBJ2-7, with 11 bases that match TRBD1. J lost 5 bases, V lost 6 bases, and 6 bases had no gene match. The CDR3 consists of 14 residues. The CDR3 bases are TGTGCCAGCAGCCTCGGGACAGGGGGTCACGAGCAGTACTTC. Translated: CASSLGTGGHEQYF.

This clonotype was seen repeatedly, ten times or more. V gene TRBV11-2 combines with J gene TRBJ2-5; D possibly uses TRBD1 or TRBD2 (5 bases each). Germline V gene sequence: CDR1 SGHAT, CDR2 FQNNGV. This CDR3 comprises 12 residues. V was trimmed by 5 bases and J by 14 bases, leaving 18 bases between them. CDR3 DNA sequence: TGTGCCAGCAGCCCTCCCGGGACCCCAGCCTACTTC. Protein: CASSPPGTPAYF.

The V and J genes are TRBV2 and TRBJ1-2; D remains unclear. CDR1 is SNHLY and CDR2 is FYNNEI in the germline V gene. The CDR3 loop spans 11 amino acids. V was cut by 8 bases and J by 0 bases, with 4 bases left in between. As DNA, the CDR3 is TGTGCCAGCGGGGCTAACTATGGCTACACCTTC. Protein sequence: CASGANYGYTF.

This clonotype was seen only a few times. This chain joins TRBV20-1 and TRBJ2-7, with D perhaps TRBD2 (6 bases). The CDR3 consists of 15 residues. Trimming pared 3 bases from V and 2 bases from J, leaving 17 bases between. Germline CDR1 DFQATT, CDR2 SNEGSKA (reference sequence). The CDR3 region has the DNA TGCAGTGCTAGGGGACTTGAGGGATCCGCCTACGAGCAGTACTTC. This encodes CSARGLEGSAYEQYF.

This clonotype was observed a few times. DNA for the CDR3: TGCGCCAGCAGCTCCTCCCCAGCGGGGGGACCCAATGAGCAGTTCTTC. As protein: CASSSSPAGGPNEQFF. The chain uses TRBV5-1 and TRBJ2-1; 9 bases map to TRBD2. The germline CDR1 and CDR2 sequences are SGHRS and YFSETQ. V lost 3 bases and J lost 6; bases outside the gene matches: 10. This CDR3 is built from 16 residues.

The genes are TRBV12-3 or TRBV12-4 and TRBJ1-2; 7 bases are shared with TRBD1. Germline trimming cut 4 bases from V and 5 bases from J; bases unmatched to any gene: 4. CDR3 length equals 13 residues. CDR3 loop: CASSSGTEYGYTF. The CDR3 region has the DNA TGTGCCAGCAGTTCGGGGACAGAGTATGGCTACACCTTC.

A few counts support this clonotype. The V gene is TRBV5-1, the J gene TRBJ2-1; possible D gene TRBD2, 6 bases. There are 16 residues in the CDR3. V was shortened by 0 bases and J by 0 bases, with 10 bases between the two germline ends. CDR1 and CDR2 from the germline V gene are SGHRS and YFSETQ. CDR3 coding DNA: TGCGCCAGCAGCTTGGACGGGACTGGCTCCTACAATGAGCAGTTCTTC. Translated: CASSLDGTGSYNEQFF.

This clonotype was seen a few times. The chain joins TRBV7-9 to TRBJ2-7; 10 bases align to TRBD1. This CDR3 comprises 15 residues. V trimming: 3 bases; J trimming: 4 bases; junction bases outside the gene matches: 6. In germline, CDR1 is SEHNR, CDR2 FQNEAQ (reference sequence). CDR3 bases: TGTGCCAGCAGCTTGTCCGGGACAGGGGAATACGAGCAGTACTTC. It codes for CASSLSGTGEYEQYF.

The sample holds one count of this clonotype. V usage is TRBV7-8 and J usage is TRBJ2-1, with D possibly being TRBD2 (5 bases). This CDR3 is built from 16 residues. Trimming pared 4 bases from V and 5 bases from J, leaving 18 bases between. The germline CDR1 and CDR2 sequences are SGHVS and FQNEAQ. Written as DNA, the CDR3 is TGTGCCAGCAGCTCCTATCGGCCCGCGGAGGACAATGAGCAGTTCTTC. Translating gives CASSSYRPAEDNEQFF.

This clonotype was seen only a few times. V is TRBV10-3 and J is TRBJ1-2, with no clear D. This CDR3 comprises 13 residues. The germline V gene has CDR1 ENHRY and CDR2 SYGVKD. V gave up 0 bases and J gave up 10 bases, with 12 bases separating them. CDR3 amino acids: CAISESGPPVYTF. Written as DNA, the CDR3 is TGTGCCATCAGTGAGTCGGGCCCCCCGGTCTACACCTTC.

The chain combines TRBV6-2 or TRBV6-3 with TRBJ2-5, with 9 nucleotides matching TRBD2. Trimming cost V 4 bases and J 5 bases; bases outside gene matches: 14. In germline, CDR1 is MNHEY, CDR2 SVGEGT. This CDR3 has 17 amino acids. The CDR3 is CASSLPPGRGGSETQYF. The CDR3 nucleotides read TGTGCCAGCAGTTTGCCCCCGGGGCGGGGGGGCTCGGAGACCCAGTACTTC.